A selection of T cell receptor beta chains follows, all from one sample in a study of blood T cell repertoires in COVID-19. TCRdb's copy holds only in-frame clones and misses some; the assay was immunoSEQ multiplex PCR. The profile shows some 390,000 clones, around nine tenths of them singletons. The sequenced material came from PBMCs or T cells enriched from blood (not recorded which). The receptors come from a woman aged 25 to 39 who had recovered from COVID-19. Each CDR3 is given with its conserved first and last residue. The order of the fields is clone size, D gene, J gene, V gene, CDR3 DNA, CDR3 protein. D genes are given only for firm matches. Size is omitted from some rows. Given values are once, few, many or a class for expanded clones.

clone size: NA
D gene: TRBD1
J gene: TRBJ1-1
V gene: TRBV10-3
CDR3 DNA: TGTGCCACCTTACCCTTCGGACAGGGAGGGACTGAAGCTTTCTTT
CDR3 protein: CATLPFGQGGTEAFF

clone size: NA
D gene: NA
J gene: TRBJ1-1
V gene: TRBV28
CDR3 DNA: TGTGCCAGCAGAGGGGTCGGGGGGCCCCCCTCATGGAACACTGAAGCTTTCTTT
CDR3 protein: CASRGVGGPPSWNTEAFF

clone size: NA
D gene: NA
J gene: TRBJ2-1
V gene: TRBV27
CDR3 DNA: TGTGCCAGCAGTTCCGCGGTCTCCATGAGATCCAATGAGCAGTTCTTC
CDR3 protein: CASSSAVSMRSNEQFF

clone size: few
D gene: NA
J gene: TRBJ1-3
V gene: TRBV5-6
CDR3 DNA: TGTGCCAGCAGCTTGTTCGGGAGATCTGGAAACACCATATATTTT
CDR3 protein: CASSLFGRSGNTIYF

clone size: NA
D gene: TRBD1
J gene: TRBJ2-1
V gene: TRBV10-3
CDR3 DNA: TGTGCCATCAGTTCGACAGGGGTTTCCCTAAATGAGCAGTTCTTC
CDR3 protein: CAISSTGVSLNEQFF

clone size: NA
D gene: NA
J gene: TRBJ1-5
V gene: TRBV7-8
CDR3 DNA: TGTGCCAGCAGTAGGGGTCGTGCGCCGGATTTGGCTAGCAATCAGCCCCAGCATTTT
CDR3 protein: CASSRGRAPDLASNQPQHF

clone size: NA
D gene: TRBD1
J gene: TRBJ1-1
V gene: TRBV7-9
CDR3 DNA: TGTGCCAGCAGCTATGGTGACAGGGAGAGCACTGAAGCTTTCTTT
CDR3 protein: CASSYGDRESTEAFF

clone size: few
D gene: NA
J gene: TRBJ2-3
V gene: TRBV7-2
CDR3 DNA: TGTGCCAGCAGCTTAGGGCCGCCAGATACGCAGTATTTT
CDR3 protein: CASSLGPPDTQYF

clone size: NA
D gene: TRBD1
J gene: TRBJ1-4
V gene: TRBV18
CDR3 DNA: TGTGCCAGCTCACCACTCCGGACAGGGGGCCCCTCAACTAATGAAAAACTGTTTTTT
CDR3 protein: CASSPLRTGGPSTNEKLFF

clone size: NA
D gene: TRBD1
J gene: TRBJ1-2
V gene: TRBV19
CDR3 DNA: TGTGCCAGTAGTATCGGACAGGGTAACTATGGCTACACCTTC
CDR3 protein: CASSIGQGNYGYTF

clone size: NA
D gene: TRBD1
J gene: TRBJ2-2
V gene: TRBV27
CDR3 DNA: TGTGCCAGCAAGAACAGGGGGATCGGGGAGCTGTTTTTT
CDR3 protein: CASKNRGIGELFF

clone size: once
D gene: NA
J gene: TRBJ2-7
V gene: TRBV5-1
CDR3 DNA: TGCGCCAGCAGCTCGGACAGAACTTACGAGCAGTACTTC
CDR3 protein: CASSSDRTYEQYF

clone size: NA
D gene: TRBD2
J gene: TRBJ2-2
V gene: TRBV9
CDR3 DNA: TGTGCCAGCAGCGCAGGACTAGCGGGAGCCGCCGGGGAGCTGTTTTTT
CDR3 protein: CASSAGLAGAAGELFF

clone size: NA
D gene: NA
J gene: TRBJ1-1
V gene: TRBV9
CDR3 DNA: TGTGCCAGCAGCGTAGTTCGGGTGGAGGGTGAAGCTTTCTTT
CDR3 protein: CASSVVRVEGEAFF

clone size: NA
D gene: NA
J gene: TRBJ2-6
V gene: TRBV5-1
CDR3 DNA: TGCGCCAGCAGCTTTGATCCCGACAGGACCTCCTCTGGGGCCAACGTCCTGACTTTC
CDR3 protein: CASSFDPDRTSSGANVLTF

clone size: NA
D gene: NA
J gene: TRBJ2-7
V gene: TRBV3-1/TRBV3-2
CDR3 DNA: TGTGCCAGCAGCCAAGCCCCAACGGGGGGCGCGTGGTACGAGCAGTACTTC
CDR3 protein: CASSQAPTGGAWYEQYF

clone size: NA
D gene: NA
J gene: TRBJ1-5
V gene: TRBV9
CDR3 DNA: TGTGCCAGCAGCCTTAGGGGTGGCCAGCCCCAGCATTTT
CDR3 protein: CASSLRGGQPQHF

clone size: NA
D gene: NA
J gene: TRBJ1-2
V gene: TRBV28
CDR3 DNA: TGTGCCAGCACGGGTCTCTATGGCTACACCTTC
CDR3 protein: CASTGLYGYTF

clone size: NA
D gene: NA
J gene: TRBJ2-7
V gene: TRBV30
CDR3 DNA: TGTGCCTGGAGAGCTGAGGGGGTTTTACTCTACGAGCAGTACTTC
CDR3 protein: CAWRAEGVLLYEQYF

clone size: NA
D gene: TRBD2
J gene: TRBJ2-3
V gene: TRBV19
CDR3 DNA: TGTGCCAGTACTCCCTCCCGGCTAGCGGGTTCCACAGATTCGCAGTATTTT
CDR3 protein: CASTPSRLAGSTDSQYF

clone size: NA
D gene: TRBD2
J gene: TRBJ2-1
V gene: TRBV12-5
CDR3 DNA: TGTGCTAGTGGTTTGGTACTGTGGACTAGGCGTAACAATGAGCAGTTCTTC
CDR3 protein: CASGLVLWTRRNNEQFF

clone size: NA
D gene: TRBD1
J gene: TRBJ1-1
V gene: TRBV6-5
CDR3 DNA: TGTGCCAGCAGTTTCGTCCCGGGACAGGTTGGGGGAGCTTTCTTT
CDR3 protein: CASSFVPGQVGGAFF

clone size: NA
D gene: NA
J gene: TRBJ1-2
V gene: TRBV10-3
CDR3 DNA: TGTGCCATCGAGGACGGGGGGGGCTATGGCTACACCTTC
CDR3 protein: CAIEDGGGYGYTF

clone size: NA
D gene: NA
J gene: TRBJ1-6
V gene: TRBV6-5
CDR3 DNA: TGTGCCAGCAGTTACCGAGCGGGACGGGGAAATTCACCCCTCCACTTT
CDR3 protein: CASSYRAGRGNSPLHF

clone size: NA
D gene: TRBD1
J gene: TRBJ2-2
V gene: TRBV28
CDR3 DNA: TGTGCCAGCAGCGACAGGGTAATCACCGGGGAGCTGTTTTTT
CDR3 protein: CASSDRVITGELFF

clone size: NA
D gene: NA
J gene: TRBJ1-1
V gene: TRBV10-3
CDR3 DNA: TGTGCCACGGCCTCCGGGGGGGGCAACACTGAAGCTTTCTTT
CDR3 protein: CATASGGGNTEAFF

clone size: NA
D gene: TRBD1
J gene: TRBJ1-1
V gene: TRBV6-2/TRBV6-3
CDR3 DNA: TGTGCCAGCAGTGAGGGACAGGGGGCGCGTACTGAAGCTTTCTTT
CDR3 protein: CASSEGQGARTEAFF

clone size: NA
D gene: TRBD1
J gene: TRBJ1-6
V gene: TRBV6-5
CDR3 DNA: TGTGCCAGCAGTCGGACAGGGACGGCCTCACCCCTCCACTTT
CDR3 protein: CASSRTGTASPLHF

clone size: NA
D gene: NA
J gene: TRBJ2-3
V gene: TRBV19
CDR3 DNA: TGTGCCACCCAACGGGGATTCACAGATACGCAGTATTTT
CDR3 protein: CATQRGFTDTQYF

clone size: few
D gene: NA
J gene: TRBJ2-1
V gene: TRBV6-4
CDR3 DNA: TGTGCCAGCTCCGGAGGAGTCCGAAGCTCCTACAATGAGCAGTTCTTC
CDR3 protein: CASSGGVRSSYNEQFF

clone size: NA
D gene: NA
J gene: TRBJ1-4
V gene: TRBV6-2/TRBV6-3
CDR3 DNA: TGTGCCAGCAGTTTCGGCGGGGGCCGTGAAAAACTGTTTTTT
CDR3 protein: CASSFGGGREKLFF

clone size: NA
D gene: NA
J gene: TRBJ2-5
V gene: TRBV5-4
CDR3 DNA: TGTGCCAGCAGCCCTAGGCCACCCAAAGAGACCCAGTACTTC
CDR3 protein: CASSPRPPKETQYF

clone size: NA
D gene: TRBD1
J gene: TRBJ1-2
V gene: TRBV6-2/TRBV6-3
CDR3 DNA: TGTGCCAGCAGCAAGGACAGGTGGGGCTACACCTTC
CDR3 protein: CASSKDRWGYTF

clone size: NA
D gene: NA
J gene: TRBJ2-1
V gene: TRBV5-4
CDR3 DNA: TGTGCCAGCAGCTTGGTCCCCGCCTTAGGGGTGAATGAGCAGTTCTTC
CDR3 protein: CASSLVPALGVNEQFF

clone size: NA
D gene: NA
J gene: TRBJ2-7
V gene: TRBV6-5
CDR3 DNA: TGTGCCAGCAGTTACGGGGACATCGAAGAGCAGTACTTC
CDR3 protein: CASSYGDIEEQYF

clone size: NA
D gene: NA
J gene: TRBJ1-1
V gene: TRBV5-6
CDR3 DNA: TGTGCCAGCAGCGCCCTCGCCACAGTTTCGGTCAACACTGAAGCTTTCTTT
CDR3 protein: CASSALATVSVNTEAFF

clone size: NA
D gene: TRBD2
J gene: TRBJ2-7
V gene: TRBV7-3
CDR3 DNA: TGTGCCAGCAGCTTAGAATTATCTAGCGGCTACGAGCAGTACTTC
CDR3 protein: CASSLELSSGYEQYF

clone size: once
D gene: NA
J gene: TRBJ1-5
V gene: TRBV2
CDR3 DNA: TGTGCCAGCAGTGCTGCGAGGGCAGGCAATCAGCCCCAGCATTTT
CDR3 protein: CASSAARAGNQPQHF

clone size: NA
D gene: TRBD2
J gene: TRBJ2-2
V gene: TRBV3-1/TRBV3-2
CDR3 DNA: TGTGCCAGCAGTAAGGATCTACTAGCGGGACGGCCCGGGGAGCTGTTTTTT
CDR3 protein: CASSKDLLAGRPGELFF